Below are 25 T cell receptor beta chains sequenced from a single sample in a study of graft-versus-host responses after intestinal transplantation. No cognate antigen is known for these TCRs. The table came from immunoSEQ multiplex PCR; TCRdb's copy has only in-frame clones and leaves some out. The repertoire holds about 51,000 clones, with around 89% as singletons. Sequenced here: unstimulated CD4+ T cells sorted from spleen or lymph node cells, sampled before transplant. All receptors derive from a human donor who was the organ donor for an intestinal transplant.

The chain joins TRBV28 to TRBJ2-2, with 7 nucleotides matching TRBD1. CDR1 and CDR2 (germline): MDHEN, SYDVKM. V lost 5 bases to trimming and J lost 5 bases; unmatched junction nucleotides: 17. This CDR3 has 18 residues. The chain's CDR3 is CASSLSPGGTLGTGELFF. The DNA for the CDR3 is TGTGCCAGCAGTCTGTCACCAGGGGGAACCTTAGGAACCGGGGAGCTGTTTTTT.

The chain recombines TRBV5-1 with TRBJ1-5; TRBD1 is a possible D gene (5 bases). This CDR3 has 15 amino acids. CDR1 is SGHRS and CDR2 is YFSETQ in the germline V gene. The ends were cut back, 2 bases at V and 4 bases at J, with 13 bases in the middle. The CDR3 protein is CASSFNGGDNQPQHF. DNA for the CDR3: TGCGCCAGCAGCTTTAACGGGGGTGATAATCAGCCCCAGCATTTT.

Of note for this clone: At one end, the junction sequence differs from germline, possibly due to a read error. This chain links TRBV7-7 with TRBJ2-1, with D maybe TRBD1 (5 bases). CDR3 size: 13 residues. The V gene's germline CDR1 is SSHAT and CDR2 FNYEAQ (reference sequence). DNA for the CDR3: TGTGCTAGCAGCTTAGGACAACAAAATGAGCAGTTCTTC. Translating it yields CASSLGQQNEQFF.

The J gene is TRBJ2-7, the V gene TRBV7-2; 7 bases align to TRBD2. V lost 4 bases to trimming and J lost 0 bases; unmatched junction nucleotides: 6. Germline V gene lookup returns CDR1 SGHTA and CDR2 FQGNSA. This CDR3 region has 15 residues. In nucleotides, the CDR3 is TGTGCCAGCAGCTATGCGGGAGACCCCTCCTACGAGCAGTACTTC. It yields the protein CASSYAGDPSYEQYF.

The chain joins TRBV18 to TRBJ1-2; perhaps TRBD1 as D (6 bases). The V and J ends lost 6 bases and 3 bases respectively, with 11 bases between them. Germline-derived CDR1 and CDR2 are KGHSH and LQKENI. The length of the CDR3 is 13 residues. CDR3 loop: CASSQRQDYGYTF. The CDR3 DNA is TGTGCCAGCTCTCAAAGACAGGACTATGGCTACACCTTC.

The chain is built from TRBV27 and TRBJ2-3, with 8 bases aligning to TRBD2. Germline trimming cut 8 bases from V and 6 bases from J; bases unmatched to any gene: 10. Looked up from germline, CDR1 is MNHEY and CDR2 is SMNVEV (reference sequence). The CDR3 is 14 amino acids. CDR3 in amino acids: CASHGAGALDTQYF. CDR3 DNA sequence: TGTGCCAGCCATGGAGCGGGAGCGCTGGATACGCAGTATTTT.

The CDR3, as DNA: TGTGCCAGCAGCTACTACACAGATACGCAGTATTTT. It specifies CASSYYTDTQYF. The chain uses TRBV7-2 and TRBJ2-3; D gene uncertain. Trimming cost V 4 bases and J 2 bases, with 4 bases left between them. Germline lookup yields CDR1 SGHTA and CDR2 FQGNSA. This CDR3 has 12 amino acids.

The chain recombines TRBV5-1 with TRBJ1-1; a weak D match, TRBD1 (5 bases). CDR3 size: 14 residues. V gave up 3 bases and J gave up 1 base, with 10 bases separating them. Looked up from germline, CDR1 is SGHRS and CDR2 is YFSETQ. In DNA, the CDR3 is TGCGCCAGCAGCTCCCTCGGGGGGAACACTGAAGCTTTCTTT. Translating gives CASSSLGGNTEAFF.

CDR3 DNA: TGTGCCAGCAACGAGGATTCCTACGAGCAGTACTTC. This sequence encodes CASNEDSYEQYF. This chain links TRBV2 with TRBJ2-7; D ambiguous. Germline CDR1 is SNHLY and CDR2 is FYNNEI. Between the trimmed V and J ends, which lost 7 bases and 1 base, there was a span of 8 bases. The CDR3 is 12 amino acids.

This clone came up once. The rearrangement uses TRBV28 and TRBJ2-7; 9 bases line up with TRBD2. This CDR3 has 14 residues. Germline V gives CDR1 MDHEN, CDR2 SYDVKM. V gave up 7 bases and J gave up 3 bases; unmatched junction bases: 7. CDR3 residues: CASTQTSGNYEQYF. The CDR3 DNA is TGTGCCAGCACCCAGACTAGCGGAAACTACGAGCAGTACTTC.

The chain uses TRBV5-4 and TRBJ2-1, with no clear D. The CDR3 consists of 16 residues. From germline, CDR1 is SGHNT and CDR2 YYREEE (reference sequence). With 0 bases removed from V and 0 bases from J, the gap between germline ends came to 10 bases. In DNA, the CDR3 is TGTGCCAGCAGCTTGGGGGCTTCCTACTCCTACAATGAGCAGTTCTTC. This codes for CASSLGASYSYNEQFF.

The V gene is TRBV5-1, the J gene TRBJ2-7; 10 bases align to TRBD2. Germline assignment: CDR1 SGHRS and CDR2 YFSETQ. There are 15 residues in the CDR3. V trimming: 3 bases; J trimming: 0 bases; junction bases outside the gene matches: 3. CDR3: CASSSLAGSSYEQYF. The CDR3 DNA is TGCGCCAGCAGCTCACTAGCGGGAAGCTCCTACGAGCAGTACTTC. The whole variable domain, remainder taken from reference TRBV5-1 and TRBJ2-7, is KAGVTQTPRYLIKTRGQQVTLSCSPISGHRSVSWYQQTPGQGLQFLFEYFSETQRNKGNFPGRFSGRQFSNSRSEMNVSTLELGDSALYLCASSSLAGSSYEQYFGPGTRLTVT.

The chain employs TRBV19 and TRBJ2-7, with D possibly matching TRBD1 (5 bases). The CDR3 contains 15 residues. CDR1 and CDR2 from the germline V gene are LNHDA and SQIVND (reference sequence). Trimming took 7 bases from V and 5 from J, leaving 21 bases between them. The CDR3: CASTDTTGAWDEQYF. Here the CDR3 DNA reads TGTGCCAGTACCGATACCACAGGAGCCTGGGACGAGCAGTACTTC.

V usage is TRBV6-5 and J usage is TRBJ2-1, with TRBD1 matching 10 bases. From germline, CDR1 is MNHEY and CDR2 SVGAGI. The V gene end was trimmed by 2 bases and the J gene end by 7 bases; junction bases not matched to a gene: 5. This CDR3 spans 15 amino acids. The CDR3 DNA is TGTGCCAGCAGTTACGAAGGGACAGGGGTTAATGAGCAGTTCTTC. Its protein product is CASSYEGTGVNEQFF.

The chain carries TRBV19 and TRBJ1-3; D is undetermined. V was pared by 3 bases and J by 3 bases, with 9 bases between. This CDR3 is built from 14 residues. Germline-derived CDR1 and CDR2 are LNHDA and SQIVND (reference sequence). CDR3 loop: CASSMAGFGNTIYF. For the CDR3, the DNA is TGTGCCAGTAGTATGGCCGGGTTTGGAAACACCATATATTTT.

This rearrangement joins TRBV5-4 to TRBJ1-2; D is unresolved. CDR3 length: 16 amino acids. Trimming removed 1 base at V and 4 bases at J, with 17 bases between. CDR1 is SGHNT, CDR2 YYREEE, per germline (reference sequence). The CDR3 coding sequence is TGTGCCAGCAGCTTGTCGACGGGCGGGGTTGGCTATGGCTACACCTTC. Amino acids: CASSLSTGGVGYGYTF.

This clone was counted once. The rearrangement uses TRBV28 and TRBJ1-2, with 9 bases that match TRBD1. Germline CDR1 is MDHEN and CDR2 is SYDVKM. V was clipped by 10 bases and J by 2 bases; unmatched bases: 11. The CDR3 extends over 15 amino acids. CDR3 sequence: CATTGGAGTNYGYTF. The CDR3 nucleotides are TGTGCCACCACAGGGGGCGCGGGCACGAACTATGGCTACACCTTC.

CDR3 region: CASSQVGGLNNEQYF. The CDR3 DNA sequence: TGCGCCAGCAGCCAAGTTGGGGGACTGAACAACGAGCAGTACTTC. This chain connects TRBV4-1 to TRBJ2-7, with a tentative D call TRBD2 (6 bases). Per germline, CDR1 MGHRA and CDR2 YSYEKL. The V and J ends lost 1 base and 5 bases respectively, with 15 bases between them. The CDR3 is 15 amino acids.

V and J are TRBV5-1 and TRBJ2-1; 9 positions match TRBD2. The CDR3 extends over 16 amino acids. Germline CDR1 and CDR2: SGHRS and YFSETQ. V trimming: 4 bases; J trimming: 0 bases; junction bases outside the gene matches: 5. CDR3 DNA sequence: TGCGCCAGCAGCCCTCTAGCGGGAAGCTCCTACAATGAGCAGTTCTTC. Protein: CASSPLAGSSYNEQFF.

This chain connects TRBV9 to TRBJ1-1, with TRBD1 identical over 9 bases. The V gene end was trimmed by 5 bases and the J gene end by 5 bases; junction bases not matched to a gene: 13. The CDR3 runs 16 residues. The germline gives CDR1 SGDLS, CDR2 YYNGEE. The CDR3 DNA reads as TGTGCCAGCAGTGCCTCCGTGAGGACAGGGGCAACTGAAGCTTTCTTT. The encoded protein is CASSASVRTGATEAFF.

The chain couples TRBV5-1 to TRBJ1-1, with TRBD1 matching 12 bases. Losses at the gene ends were 3 bases for V and 6 bases for J; bases not matched to a gene: 9. The germline V gene has CDR1 SGHRS and CDR2 YFSETQ. This CDR3 comprises 16 residues. CDR3 sequence: CASSWGDRGRSAEAFF. The DNA for the CDR3 is TGCGCCAGCAGCTGGGGGGACAGGGGGCGGAGCGCTGAAGCTTTCTTT.

The gene calls are TRBV6-4 and TRBJ2-1, with no clear D. CDR3 length: 16 amino acids. The V gene lost 4 bases and the J gene lost 0 bases, with 13 bases spanning the gap. The germline gives CDR1 MRHNA, CDR2 SNTAGT. The CDR3 reads CASSGSAASSYNEQFF. The CDR3 nucleotides read TGTGCCAGCAGTGGCTCCGCCGCCAGCTCCTACAATGAGCAGTTCTTC.

The gene calls are TRBV9 and TRBJ1-6, with a weak D call TRBD1 (6 bases). The V gene's germline CDR1 is SGDLS and CDR2 YYNGEE. V lost 0 bases, J lost 7 bases, and 14 bases lay in between. This CDR3 is built from 16 residues. The CDR3 loop is CASSVDEGVGNSPLHF. Here the CDR3 DNA reads TGTGCCAGCAGCGTAGACGAGGGGGTCGGAAATTCACCCCTCCACTTT. The variable domain in full, completed from reference TRBV9 and TRBJ1-6, reads DSGVTQTPKHLITATGQRVTLRCSPRSGDLSVYWYQQSLDQGLQFLIQYYNGEERAKGNILERFSAQQFPDLHSELNLSSLELGDSALYFCASSVDEGVGNSPLHFGNGTRLTVT.

The genes are TRBV15 and TRBJ2-2; 10 bases agree with TRBD1. The CDR3 length is 15 residues. J lost 7 bases, V lost 4 bases, and 6 bases had no gene match. The V gene's germline CDR1 is LNHNV and CDR2 YYDKDF (reference sequence). The CDR3 loop is CATSTGDRGSGELFF. The DNA of the CDR3 is TGTGCCACCAGCACTGGGGACAGGGGAAGCGGGGAGCTGTTTTTT. The complete variable domain, with remaining parts taken from reference TRBV15 and TRBJ2-2, reads DAMVIQNPRYQVTQFGKPVTLSCSQTLNHNVMYWYQQKSSQAPKLLFHYYDKDFNNEADTPDNFQSRRPNTSFCFLDIRSPGLGDTAMYLCATSTGDRGSGELFFGEGSRLTVL.

The chain employs TRBV7-9 and TRBJ2-2; D perhaps matches TRBD2 (6 bases). The CDR3 covers 16 residues. Germline V gives CDR1 SEHNR, CDR2 FQNEAQ (reference sequence). The V end was cut by 1 base, the J end by 6 bases, with 15 bases between. In DNA form, the CDR3 reads TGTGCCAGCAGCTTAGGGGCGGGGAAGGAACCCGGGGAGCTGTTTTTT. This codes for CASSLGAGKEPGELFF.